The 11 T cell receptor beta chains below come from one sample, sequenced in a study of cytomegalovirus exposure and HLA in healthy donors. PCR amplification relied on 60 Vbeta primers (plus 13 Jbeta primers). Libraries were prepared by immunoSEQ multiplex PCR; TCRdb keeps only in-frame clonotypes and omits some of them. The sample has fewer than 150,000 clones, around 85% seen once; the top ten hold roughly 6.7%. The sequenced sample was PBMCs. The receptors derive from a woman in her 30s in good health and CMV-seropositive.

This clone was seen once. The chain uses TRBV5-5 and TRBJ2-3; 9 bases line up with TRBD2. This CDR3 spans 19 amino acids. Trimming at V came to 1 base and at J to 4 bases, leaving 16 bases not matched to a gene. The germline gives CDR1 SGHKS, CDR2 YYEKEE (reference sequence). CDR3 sequence reads: CASSLLGSGGGAESDTQYF. For the CDR3, the DNA is TGTGCCAGCAGCTTGCTGGGGTCTGGCGGGGGGGCCGAGTCAGATACGCAGTATTTT.

This clone has just one count. The CDR3 coding sequence is TGTGCCAGCAGTTACGACGACAGGGCAGGGGCGCCCCAGCATTTT. Protein sequence: CASSYDDRAGAPQHF. The J gene is TRBJ1-5, the V gene TRBV6-6; the match to TRBD1 covers 7 bases. The germline CDR1 and CDR2 sequences are MNHNY and SVGAGI (reference sequence). V was clipped by 2 bases and J by 9 bases; unmatched bases: 10. The CDR3 length is 15 residues.

The chain is built from TRBV5-6 and TRBJ2-7; possibly TRBD2 for D (5 bases). There are 13 residues in the CDR3. Trimming pared 0 bases from V and 3 bases from J, leaving 7 bases between. CDR1 and CDR2 (germline): SGHDT, YYEEEE. CDR3 sequence (DNA): TGTGCCAGCAGCTTGGGGGAGAACTACGAGCAGTACTTC. Protein product: CASSLGENYEQYF.

The V gene is TRBV27, the J gene TRBJ2-7; 9 bases fit TRBD2. V was pared by 3 bases and J by 7 bases, with 7 bases of the junction left unmatched. The CDR3 sequence is 14 residues long. Germline CDR1 MNHEY, CDR2 SMNVEV (reference sequence). The CDR3 loop is CASSLVAGGPEQYF. The CDR3 DNA reads TGTGCCAGCAGTTTGGTGGCGGGAGGGCCAGAGCAGTACTTC.

V gene TRBV30 combines with J gene TRBJ2-3, with 9 bases matching TRBD2. V shed 5 bases, J shed 3 bases, and the junction held 9 bases outside the gene matches. Looked up from germline, CDR1 is GTSNPN and CDR2 is SVGIG (reference sequence). CDR3 length equals 15 residues. The CDR3 coding sequence is TGTGCCTGGGAGGGGTTGGCGGGGGGGACAGATACGCAGTATTTT. This translates into CAWEGLAGGTDTQYF.

This clone was observed once. The rearrangement uses TRBV9 and TRBJ1-4; tentatively, D is TRBD1 (5 bases). The CDR3 runs to 15 residues. Trimming stripped 3 bases from V and 7 bases from J, with 16 bases between. In germline, CDR1 is SGDLS, CDR2 YYNGEE. CDR3 nucleotides: TGTGCCAGCAGCGGGGGGGTGGTCACGGGTGAAAAACTGTTTTTT. This gives the protein CASSGGVVTGEKLFF.

The chain links TRBV6-1 to TRBJ2-7; 11 positions agree with TRBD2. V shed 8 bases and J 6 bases; nucleotides not matched to a gene: 9. Germline-derived CDR1 and CDR2 are MNHNS and SASEGT. The CDR3 consists of 14 residues. The CDR3 here is CASSEGTSGPEQYF. The CDR3 nucleotides are TGTGCCAGCTCTGAGGGGACTAGCGGACCCGAGCAGTACTTC.

The gene calls are TRBV21-1 and TRBJ1-5. TRBV21-1 is recorded as a pseudogene. The CDR3 contains 15 residues. In DNA, the CDR3 is TGTGCCAGCAGCCTCGACTCCCATGGCAATCAGCCCCAGCATTTT. It encodes CASSLDSHGNQPQHF.

V is TRBV29-1 and J is TRBJ2-5, with a possible D match to TRBD2 (6 bases). The length of the CDR3 is 13 residues. Germline V CDR1 and CDR2: SQVTM, ANQGSEA. V lost 6 bases, J lost 0 bases, and 11 bases lay in between. The CDR3 DNA is TGCAGCGTCTGCCGGGAGTACCAAGAGACCCAGTACTTC. Translating gives CSVCREYQETQYF.

With regard to this clone: Different DNA sequences within this sample yield the same CDR3. The chain joins TRBV7-8 to TRBJ1-1; D gene uncertain. Deletions cut 5 bases from V and 5 bases from J, with 12 bases between. Germline lookup yields CDR1 SGHVS and CDR2 FQNEAQ. The CDR3 contains 13 residues. The CDR3 DNA sequence: TGTGCCAGCAGCCTACTCCCGGGGACTGAAGCTTTCTTT. It codes for CASSLLPGTEAFF. The whole variable domain, remainder taken from reference TRBV7-8 and TRBJ1-1, is GAGVSQSPRYKVAKRGQDVALRCDPISGHVSLFWYQQALGQGPEFLTYFQNEAQLDKSGLPSDRFFAERPEGSVSTLKIQRTQQEDSAVYLCASSLLPGTEAFFGQGTRLTVV.

DNA for the CDR3: TGTGCCAGCAGTTTATCTAGGGCACAGGGATATGAAGCTTTCTTT. This codes for CASSLSRAQGYEAFF. This rearrangement joins TRBV27 to TRBJ1-1; possible D gene TRBD1, 6 bases. Germline values: CDR1 MNHEY, CDR2 SMNVEV (reference sequence). The CDR3 contains 15 residues. Deletions cut 0 bases from V and 7 bases from J, with 15 bases between.